This TCR beta chain appears in the sequencing data of a study of Ad26.COV2.S vaccination and SARS-CoV-2 variants. In regard to this clone: As yet, its antigen is unknown.

Assay used: immunoSEQ multiplex PCR; TCRdb lists only in-frame clones, some missing. In the table there are hundreds of thousands of clones, more than 70% of which are singletons. Findings and limits, study-wide: Those who received the vaccine showed greater spike-specific TCR breadth than those given placebo.

The V gene lost 4 bases and the J gene lost 2 bases, with 11 bases spanning the gap. CDR1 LGHDT and CDR2 YNNKEL come from the germline V gene (reference sequence). This CDR3 has 15 amino acids. Stated treatment: 15 to 20 received Ad26.COV2.S at low or high dose, single or two shots; 5 received placebo; per-sample allocation not given. Sampling was done on day 63 after the first vaccine or placebo injection. Source: peripheral blood, taken in a trial of Ad26.COV2.S vaccine versus placebo. The sequence was obtained from a person aged 18-60 years who received the Ad26.COV2.S COVID-19 vaccine or a placebo. The genes are TRBV3-1 (or the pseudogene TRBV3-2) and TRBJ2-2; D is perhaps TRBD2 (6 bases). CDR3 in amino acids: CASSRRRGNTGELFF. The CDR3 region has the DNA TGTGCCAGCAGCCGAAGGAGGGGTAACACCGGGGAGCTGTTTTTT.